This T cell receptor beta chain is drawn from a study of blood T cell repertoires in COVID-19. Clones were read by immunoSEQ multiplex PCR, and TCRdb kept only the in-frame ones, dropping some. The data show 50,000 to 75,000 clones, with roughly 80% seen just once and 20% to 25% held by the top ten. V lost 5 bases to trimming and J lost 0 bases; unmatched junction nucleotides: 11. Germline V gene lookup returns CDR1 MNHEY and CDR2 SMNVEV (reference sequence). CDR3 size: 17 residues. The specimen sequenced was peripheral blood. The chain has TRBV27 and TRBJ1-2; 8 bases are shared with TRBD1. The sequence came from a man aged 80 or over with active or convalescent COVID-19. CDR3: CASSRRTGLLANYGYTF. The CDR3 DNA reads TGTGCCAGCAGTCGCCGGACAGGGCTTTTAGCTAACTATGGCTACACCTTC.